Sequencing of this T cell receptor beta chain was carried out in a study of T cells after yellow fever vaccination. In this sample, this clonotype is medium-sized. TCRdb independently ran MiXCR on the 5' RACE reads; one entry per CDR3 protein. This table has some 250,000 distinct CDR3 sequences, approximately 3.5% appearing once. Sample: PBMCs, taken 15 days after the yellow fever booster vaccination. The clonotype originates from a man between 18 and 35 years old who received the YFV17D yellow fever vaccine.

The CDR3 sequence is CASRGTEAFF. For the CDR3, the DNA is TGTGCCAGCAGGGGCACTGAAGCTTTCTTT. The rearrangement uses TRBV12-3 or TRBV12-4 and TRBJ1-1; D call uncertain. Trimming removed 6 bases from V and 4 bases from J, with 3 bases in between. This CDR3 has 10 amino acids.